This paragraph reports one TCR beta chain. Trimming cost V 7 bases and J 2 bases, with 15 bases left between them. This CDR3 has 15 amino acids. Germline-derived CDR1 and CDR2 are SGHTA and FQGNSA. Vbeta (60) and Jbeta (13) primers were used in the PCR. The table came from immunoSEQ multiplex PCR; TCRdb's copy has only in-frame clones and leaves some out. This sample carries 130,000 to 150,000 clones, 9.4% of them seen once, and the ten largest clones take 1.5% to 2%. The data stem from a study of cytomegalovirus exposure and HLA in healthy donors. This chain connects TRBV7-2 to TRBJ1-3; possible D gene TRBD1, 5 bases. This TCR was sampled from a male donor in good health and CMV-seronegative. The specimen sequenced was PBMCs. The DNA for the CDR3 is TGTGCCAGCAACGCAGGGTTAATGGCTGGAAACACCATATATTTT. Its translation: CASNAGLMAGNTIYF.